Given below is one T cell receptor beta chain in context. The sample comes from a study of PD-L1 blockade in urothelial cancer. Across the study: In 2014 therapy began: atezolizumab 1,200 mg intravenously every 3 weeks. Blood gave a median roughly 140,000 T cells.

Sample time point: pretreatment peripheral blood. The study collected 1 to 8 samples per patient, pretreatment and on-treatment. Sequenced by immunoSEQ multiplex PCR; TCRdb stores in-frame clones only, minus some. The top ten clones hold roughly a tenth of a sample with approximately 48,000 clones, 79% of them seen once. Germline V gene sequence: CDR1 WSHSY, CDR2 SAAADI. Germline trimming cut 6 bases from V and 7 bases from J; bases unmatched to any gene: 7. The CDR3 extends over 15 amino acids. The source was PBMCs, collected around atezolizumab (anti-PD-L1) treatment. This chain joins TRBV10-2 and TRBJ2-1; 12 bases are a match to TRBD2. The receptor comes from a man aged 70-80 years with urothelial cancer. CDR3 protein: CASSQTSGSTNEQFF. CDR3 coding DNA: TGCGCCAGCAGCCAGACTAGCGGGAGTACGAATGAGCAGTTCTTC.